What follows is one T cell receptor (beta chain) and its context. Trimming stripped 7 bases from V and 3 bases from J, with 15 bases between. Germline assignment: CDR1 SGHDT and CDR2 YYEEEE. The CDR3 runs to 14 residues. The data stem from a study of shared clonotypes between healthy human individuals. Sequenced by immunoSEQ multiplex PCR; TCRdb stores in-frame clones only, minus some. The data hold about 2 million clones, with 85% to 95% observed a single time. The sequencing input was naive CD4+ T cells sorted from blood. Subset here: CD45RA+ positively selected. J is TRBJ2-3 and V is TRBV5-6, with a weak D call TRBD2 (7 bases). This clonotype was sampled from a man aged 18 to 30 in good health. The CDR3 spells CASVGGGYTDTQYF. The CDR3 DNA follows: TGTGCCAGCGTTGGCGGGGGCTATACAGATACGCAGTATTTT. The variable domain in full, completed from reference TRBV5-6 and TRBJ2-3, reads DAGVTQSPTHLIKTRGQQVTLRCSPKSGHDTVSWYQQALGQGPQFIFQYYEEEERQRGNFPDRFSGHQFPNYSSELNVNALLLGDSALYLCASVGGGYTDTQYFGPGTRLTVL.